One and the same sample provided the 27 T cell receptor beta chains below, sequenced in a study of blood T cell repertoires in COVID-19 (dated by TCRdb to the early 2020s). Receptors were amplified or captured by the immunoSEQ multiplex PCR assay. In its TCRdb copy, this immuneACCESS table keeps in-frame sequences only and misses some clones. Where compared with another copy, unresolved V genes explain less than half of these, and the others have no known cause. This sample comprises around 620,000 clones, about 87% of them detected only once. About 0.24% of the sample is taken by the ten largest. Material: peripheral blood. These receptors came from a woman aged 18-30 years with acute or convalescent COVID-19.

CDR3 DNA sequence: TGTGCCAGCAGCACCGACACTTTTGGCTACACCTTC. Amino acids: CASSTDTFGYTF. The V and J genes are TRBV7-2 and TRBJ1-2, with unresolved D. The V and J ends lost 5 bases and 7 bases respectively, with 11 bases between them. The CDR3 runs to 12 residues. CDR1 is SGHTA, CDR2 FQGNSA, per germline.

The CDR3 bases are TGTGCCAGCAGTGAGGGTGGGGGTTCCAGGACAGGGGTCGCCGGGGAGCTGTTTTTT. This translates into CASSEGGGSRTGVAGELFF. V usage is TRBV2 and J usage is TRBJ2-2; 9 nucleotides align to TRBD1. Germline CDR1 SNHLY, CDR2 FYNNEI. The V and J ends lost 3 bases and 6 bases, in that order; junction bases with no gene match: 17. The CDR3 length is 19 residues.

DNA of the CDR3: TGTGCCAGCAGTGAACGTCCGGGGAACTACGAGCAGTACTTC. The encoded protein is CASSERPGNYEQYF. The genes are TRBV6-1 and TRBJ2-7; TRBD2 is a possible D gene (5 bases). The CDR3 is made up of 14 amino acids. Trimming cost V 2 bases and J 3 bases, with 11 bases left between them. Germline V gene data show CDR1 as MNHNS and CDR2 as SASEGT.

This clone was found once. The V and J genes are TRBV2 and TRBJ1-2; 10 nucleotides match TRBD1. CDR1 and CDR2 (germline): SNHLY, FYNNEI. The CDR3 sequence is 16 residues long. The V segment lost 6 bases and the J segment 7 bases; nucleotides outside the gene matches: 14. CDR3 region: CASSAGTGAGLGGYTF. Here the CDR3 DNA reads TGTGCCAGCAGCGCCGGGACAGGGGCCGGACTAGGTGGCTACACCTTC.

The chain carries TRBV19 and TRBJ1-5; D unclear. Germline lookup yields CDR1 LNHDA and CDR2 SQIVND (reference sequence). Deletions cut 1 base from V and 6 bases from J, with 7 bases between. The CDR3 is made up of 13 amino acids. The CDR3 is CASSIGFSQPQHF. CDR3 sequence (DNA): TGTGCCAGTAGTATAGGGTTTAGTCAGCCCCAGCATTTT.

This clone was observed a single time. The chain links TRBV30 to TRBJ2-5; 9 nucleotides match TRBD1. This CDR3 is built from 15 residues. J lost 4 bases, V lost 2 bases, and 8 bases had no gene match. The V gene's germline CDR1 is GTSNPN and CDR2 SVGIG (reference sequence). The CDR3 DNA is TGTGCCTGGAGTAGGGACAGGGCTTCAGGAGAGACCCAGTACTTC. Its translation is CAWSRDRASGETQYF.

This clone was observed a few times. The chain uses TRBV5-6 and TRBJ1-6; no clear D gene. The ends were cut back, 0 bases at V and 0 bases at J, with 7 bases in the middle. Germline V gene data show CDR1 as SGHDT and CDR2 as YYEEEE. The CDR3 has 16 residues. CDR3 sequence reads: CASSLVRSSYNSPLHF. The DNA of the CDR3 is TGTGCCAGCAGCTTGGTTAGAAGCTCCTATAATTCACCCCTCCACTTT. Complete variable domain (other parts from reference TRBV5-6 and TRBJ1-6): DAGVTQSPTHLIKTRGQQVTLRCSPKSGHDTVSWYQQALGQGPQFIFQYYEEEERQRGNFPDRFSGHQFPNYSSELNVNALLLGDSALYLCASSLVRSSYNSPLHFGNGTRLTVT.

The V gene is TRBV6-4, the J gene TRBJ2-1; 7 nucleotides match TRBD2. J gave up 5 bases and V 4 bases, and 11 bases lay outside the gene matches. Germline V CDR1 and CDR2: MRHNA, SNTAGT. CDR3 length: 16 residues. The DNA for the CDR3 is TGTGCCAGCAGTGTTAGTGGGACTACCGATAACAATGAGCAGTTCTTC. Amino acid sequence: CASSVSGTTDNNEQFF.

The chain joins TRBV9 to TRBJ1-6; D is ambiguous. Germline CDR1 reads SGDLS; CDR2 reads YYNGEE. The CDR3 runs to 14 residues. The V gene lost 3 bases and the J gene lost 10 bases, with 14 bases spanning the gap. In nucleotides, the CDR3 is TGTGCCAGCAGCGGGGCACCCGATGGATCACCCCTCCACTTT. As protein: CASSGAPDGSPLHF. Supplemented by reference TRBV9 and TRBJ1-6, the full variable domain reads DSGVTQTPKHLITATGQRVTLRCSPRSGDLSVYWYQQSLDQGLQFLIQYYNGEERAKGNILERFSAQQFPDLHSELNLSSLELGDSALYFCASSGAPDGSPLHFGNGTRLTVT.

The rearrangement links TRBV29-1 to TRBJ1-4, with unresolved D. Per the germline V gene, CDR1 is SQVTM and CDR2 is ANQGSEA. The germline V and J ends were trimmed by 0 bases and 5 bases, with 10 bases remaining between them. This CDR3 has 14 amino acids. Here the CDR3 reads CSVEDPLYNEKLFF. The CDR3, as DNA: TGCAGCGTTGAAGATCCACTCTACAATGAAAAACTGTTTTTT.

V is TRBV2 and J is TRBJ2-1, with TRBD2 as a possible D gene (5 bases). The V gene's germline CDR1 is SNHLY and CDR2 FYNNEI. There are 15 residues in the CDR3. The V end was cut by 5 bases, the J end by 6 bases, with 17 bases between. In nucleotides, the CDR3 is TGTGCCAGCAGTCAACGGGGTCAGTTTGGCAATGAGCAGTTCTTC. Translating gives CASSQRGQFGNEQFF.

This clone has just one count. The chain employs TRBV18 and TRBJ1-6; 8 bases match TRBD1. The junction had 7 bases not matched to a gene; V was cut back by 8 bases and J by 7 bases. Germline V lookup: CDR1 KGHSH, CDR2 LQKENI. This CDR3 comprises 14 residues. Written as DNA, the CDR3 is TGTGCCAGCACCCAGGGGGCTTTAAATTCACCCCTCCACTTT. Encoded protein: CASTQGALNSPLHF.

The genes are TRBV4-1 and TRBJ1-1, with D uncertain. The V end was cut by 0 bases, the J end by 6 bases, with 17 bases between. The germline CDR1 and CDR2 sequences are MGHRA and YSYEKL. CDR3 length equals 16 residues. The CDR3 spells CASSQEVEAARSEAFF. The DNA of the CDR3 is TGCGCCAGCAGCCAAGAGGTGGAGGCGGCCCGGTCTGAAGCTTTCTTT.

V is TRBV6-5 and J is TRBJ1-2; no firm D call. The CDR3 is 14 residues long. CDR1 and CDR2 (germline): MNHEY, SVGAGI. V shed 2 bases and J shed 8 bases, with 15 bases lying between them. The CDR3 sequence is CASSYASGSPGYTF. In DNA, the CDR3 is TGTGCCAGCAGTTACGCGTCCGGGAGCCCCGGCTACACCTTC.

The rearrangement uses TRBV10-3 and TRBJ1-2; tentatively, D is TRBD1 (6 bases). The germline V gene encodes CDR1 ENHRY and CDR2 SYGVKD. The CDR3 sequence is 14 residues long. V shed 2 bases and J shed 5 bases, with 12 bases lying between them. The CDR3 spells CAISEAGEEYGYTF. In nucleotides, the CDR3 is TGTGCCATCAGTGAGGCAGGGGAAGAGTATGGCTACACCTTC.

CDR3 loop: CASSEGGLGNTEAFF. In DNA, the CDR3 is TGCGCCAGCAGCGAAGGAGGACTGGGGAACACTGAAGCTTTCTTT. V is TRBV5-1 and J is TRBJ1-1; D uncertain. This CDR3 is built from 15 residues. V shed 4 bases and J shed 1 base, with 14 bases lying between them. Per the germline V gene, CDR1 is SGHRS and CDR2 is YFSETQ.

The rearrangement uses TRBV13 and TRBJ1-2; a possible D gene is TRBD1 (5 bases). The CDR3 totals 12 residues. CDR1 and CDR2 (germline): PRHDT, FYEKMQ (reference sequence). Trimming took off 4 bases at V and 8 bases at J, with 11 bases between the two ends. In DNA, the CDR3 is TGTGCCAGCAGCTCAAGGGGCGCCGGCTACACCTTC. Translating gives CASSSRGAGYTF.

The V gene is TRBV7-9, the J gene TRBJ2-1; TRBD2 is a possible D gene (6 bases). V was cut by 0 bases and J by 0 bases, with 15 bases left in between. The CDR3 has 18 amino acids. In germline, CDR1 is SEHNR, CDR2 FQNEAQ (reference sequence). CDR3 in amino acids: CASSLAAGLPSSYNEQFF. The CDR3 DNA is TGTGCCAGCAGCTTAGCGGCCGGACTACCGAGCTCCTACAATGAGCAGTTCTTC.

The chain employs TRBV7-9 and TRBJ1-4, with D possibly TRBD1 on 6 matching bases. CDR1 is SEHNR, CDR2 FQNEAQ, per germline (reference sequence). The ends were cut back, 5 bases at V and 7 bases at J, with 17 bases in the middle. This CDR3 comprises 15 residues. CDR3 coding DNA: TGTGCCAGCAGCCTAGGCCTACAGGGCGCTGAAAAACTGTTTTTT. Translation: CASSLGLQGAEKLFF.

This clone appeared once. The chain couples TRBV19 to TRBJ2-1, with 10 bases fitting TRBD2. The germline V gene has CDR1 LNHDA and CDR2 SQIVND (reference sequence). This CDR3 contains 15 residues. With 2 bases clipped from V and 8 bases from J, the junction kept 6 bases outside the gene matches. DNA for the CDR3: TGTGCCAGTAGTATATCCGAGCGGGGGGGTCATGAGCAGTTCTTC. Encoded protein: CASSISERGGHEQFF.

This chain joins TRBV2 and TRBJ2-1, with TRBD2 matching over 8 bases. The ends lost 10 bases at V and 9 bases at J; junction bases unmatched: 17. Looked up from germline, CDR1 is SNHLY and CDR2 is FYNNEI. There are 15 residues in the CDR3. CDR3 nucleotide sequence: TGTGCCACCCCTAAAGCTAGCGGGCTATCGGGTGAGCAGTTCTTC. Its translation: CATPKASGLSGEQFF.

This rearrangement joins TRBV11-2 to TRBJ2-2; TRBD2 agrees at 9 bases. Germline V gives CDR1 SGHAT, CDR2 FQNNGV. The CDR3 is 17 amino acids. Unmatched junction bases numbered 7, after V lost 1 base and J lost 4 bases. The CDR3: CASSLVPSGAATGELFF. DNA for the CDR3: TGTGCCAGCAGCTTAGTACCTAGCGGGGCCGCCACCGGGGAGCTGTTTTTT.

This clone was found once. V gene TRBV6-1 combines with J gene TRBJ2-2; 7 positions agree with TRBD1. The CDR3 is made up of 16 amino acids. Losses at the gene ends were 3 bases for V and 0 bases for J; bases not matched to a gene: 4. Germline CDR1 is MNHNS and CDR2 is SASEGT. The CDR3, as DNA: TGTGCCAGCAGTGAGTCAGGGACAGCGAACACCGGGGAGCTGTTTTTT. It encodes CASSESGTANTGELFF.

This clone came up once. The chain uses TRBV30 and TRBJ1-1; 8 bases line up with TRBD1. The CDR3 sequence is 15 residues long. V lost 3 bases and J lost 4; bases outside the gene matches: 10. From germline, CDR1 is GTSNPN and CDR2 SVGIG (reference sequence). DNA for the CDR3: TGTGCCTGGAGAGGTACAGGACAGGGCAGCACTGAAGCTTTCTTT. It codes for CAWRGTGQGSTEAFF.

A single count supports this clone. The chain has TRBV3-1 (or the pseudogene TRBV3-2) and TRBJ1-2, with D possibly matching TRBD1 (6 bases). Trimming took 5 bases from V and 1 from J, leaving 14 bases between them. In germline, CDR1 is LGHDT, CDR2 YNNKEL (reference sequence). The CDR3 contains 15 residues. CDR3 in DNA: TGTGCCAGCAGCACCAACACCAGGGGTAACTATGGCTACACCTTC. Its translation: CASSTNTRGNYGYTF.

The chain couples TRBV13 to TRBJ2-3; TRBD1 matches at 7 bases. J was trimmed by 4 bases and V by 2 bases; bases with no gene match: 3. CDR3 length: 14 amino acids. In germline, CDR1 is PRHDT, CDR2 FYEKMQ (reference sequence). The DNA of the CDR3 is TGTGCCAGCAGCTTAAAGGGGGCATCAGATACGCAGTATTTT. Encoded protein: CASSLKGASDTQYF. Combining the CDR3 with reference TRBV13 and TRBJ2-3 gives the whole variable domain AAGVIQSPRHLIKEKRETATLKCYPIPRHDTVYWYQQGPGQDPQFLISFYEKMQSDKGSIPDRFSAQQFSDYHSELNMSSLELGDSALYFCASSLKGASDTQYFGPGTRLTVL.

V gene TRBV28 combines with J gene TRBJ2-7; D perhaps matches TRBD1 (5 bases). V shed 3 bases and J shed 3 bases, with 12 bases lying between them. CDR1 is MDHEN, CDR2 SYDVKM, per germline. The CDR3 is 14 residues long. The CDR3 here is CASSFLHRYYEQYF. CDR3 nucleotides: TGTGCCAGCAGTTTCCTGCACAGGTACTACGAGCAGTACTTC. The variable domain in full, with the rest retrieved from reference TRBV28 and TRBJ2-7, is DVKVTQSSRYLVKRTGEKVFLECVQDMDHENMFWYRQDPGLGLRLIYFSYDVKMKEKGDIPEGYSVSREKKERFSLILESASTNQTSMYLCASSFLHRYYEQYFGPGTRLTVT.